One and the same sample provided the 18 T cell receptor beta chains below, sequenced in a study of blood T cell repertoires in COVID-19. The table came from immunoSEQ multiplex PCR; TCRdb's copy has only in-frame clones and leaves some out. The repertoire holds some 49,000 clones, roughly 79% seen once, with around 24% in the top ten. The sequenced sample consisted of peripheral blood. These receptors all come from a woman of 80 years or more with COVID-19, enrolled during active disease.

This clone showed up just a few times. This sequence joins TRBV2 and TRBJ1-1; D not certain. Trimming took off 3 bases at V and 11 bases at J, with 13 bases between the two ends. Looked up from germline, CDR1 is SNHLY and CDR2 is FYNNEI. The length of the CDR3 is 12 residues. The DNA of the CDR3 is TGTGCCAGCAGTGAGAGGGCATTGAAGGCTTTCTTT. Its translation is CASSERALKAFF.

CDR3 in DNA: TGTGCCAGCAGTCTCGAAACACCCGATGAAGCTTTCTTT. Protein sequence: CASSLETPDEAFF. The chain carries TRBV28 and TRBJ1-1, with D unclear. The V gene lost 5 bases and the J gene lost 7 bases, with 14 bases spanning the gap. The length of the CDR3 is 13 residues. Germline assignment: CDR1 MDHEN and CDR2 SYDVKM.

CDR3 region: CAWSSQGLHRVGYTF. CDR3 in DNA: TGTGCCTGGAGTTCCCAAGGCCTACACAGGGTTGGCTACACCTTC. The genes are TRBV30 and TRBJ1-2, with D possibly being TRBD1 (6 bases). V lost 2 bases, J lost 7 bases, and 20 bases lay in between. The CDR3 sequence is 15 residues long. Germline V lookup: CDR1 GTSNPN, CDR2 SVGIG (reference sequence).

The chain has TRBV25-1 and TRBJ2-7, with a possible D match to TRBD1 (6 bases). CDR1 is MGHDK, CDR2 SYGVNS, per germline. Trimming took off 6 bases at V and 4 bases at J, with 19 bases between the two ends. This CDR3 region has 15 residues. For the CDR3, the DNA is TGTGCCAGCAGCGCCGCTGGGGGCCGGCATTACGAGCAGTACTTC. Amino acid sequence: CASSAAGGRHYEQYF.

The rearrangement uses TRBV3-1 (or the pseudogene TRBV3-2) and TRBJ2-5; 9 bases map to TRBD2. Germline CDR1 LGHDT, CDR2 YNNKEL (reference sequence). V lost 1 base and J lost 9; bases outside the gene matches: 12. This CDR3 has 16 residues. The CDR3 DNA follows: TGTGCCAGCAGCCAAGCCCCGACTAGCGGTCCCAGGGCCCAGTACTTC. Translating gives CASSQAPTSGPRAQYF.

The V and J genes are TRBV5-4 and TRBJ2-5; 12 nucleotides agree with TRBD2. The CDR3 is 15 residues long. Unmatched junction bases numbered 4, after V lost 4 bases and J lost 3 bases. CDR1 SGHNT and CDR2 YYREEE come from the germline V gene (reference sequence). CDR3 sequence: CASSPRLAGEETQYF. The CDR3 DNA is TGTGCCAGCAGCCCCCGACTAGCGGGAGAAGAGACCCAGTACTTC.

The genes are TRBV5-1 and TRBJ1-6; 8 bases map to TRBD1. Trimming cost V 5 bases and J 6 bases; bases outside gene matches: 4. Germline V gene lookup returns CDR1 SGHRS and CDR2 YFSETQ. This CDR3 has 14 residues. As DNA, the CDR3 is TGCGCCAGCAGGGTAACAGGGGGTAATTCACCCCTCCACTTT. It specifies CASRVTGGNSPLHF.

This clone was picked up one time. The V and J genes are TRBV10-3 and TRBJ2-7, with 8 positions matching TRBD1. The CDR3 is made up of 14 amino acids. Germline V gives CDR1 ENHRY, CDR2 SYGVKD. V shed 10 bases, J shed 3 bases, and the junction held 11 bases outside the gene matches. The CDR3 DNA is TGTGCCAACGGAGCCGGGACAGGAAGCTACGAGCAGTACTTC. Translated, it gives CANGAGTGSYEQYF.

This rearrangement joins TRBV27 to TRBJ2-3, with 8 bases fitting TRBD2. The CDR3 sequence is 14 residues long. Germline assignment: CDR1 MNHEY and CDR2 SMNVEV (reference sequence). V dropped 5 bases and J dropped 1; count of bases not matched to a gene: 2. DNA for the CDR3: TGTGCCAGCAGTACTAGCGGAGGCACAGATACGCAGTATTTT. Its protein is CASSTSGGTDTQYF.

This chain links TRBV28 with TRBJ2-7; 8 bases are a match to TRBD1. The V segment lost 6 bases and the J segment 3 bases; nucleotides outside the gene matches: 10. The CDR3 is 15 amino acids. Germline V gives CDR1 MDHEN, CDR2 SYDVKM. CDR3 nucleotide sequence: TGTGCCAGCAGAACCTCCGGGACAGGAAACTACGAGCAGTACTTC. Its protein is CASRTSGTGNYEQYF.

The rearrangement links TRBV5-1 to TRBJ2-7; 10 nucleotides align to TRBD1. Trimming cost V 3 bases and J 6 bases; bases outside gene matches: 9. The CDR3 loop spans 15 amino acids. The germline V gene has CDR1 SGHRS and CDR2 YFSETQ. The CDR3 reads CASSSTGTGAGEQYF. The DNA for the CDR3 is TGCGCCAGCAGCTCGACCGGGACAGGGGCGGGCGAGCAGTACTTC.

The chain combines TRBV12-5 with TRBJ1-6; 10 bases are a match to TRBD1. This CDR3 contains 15 residues. Trimming took 4 bases from V and 7 from J; bases not matched to a gene: 4. Germline assignment: CDR1 LGHNT and CDR2 FRNRAP. In nucleotides, the CDR3 is TGTGCTAGTGGTTGGGGACAGGGGCTCAATTCACCCCTCCACTTT. Residues: CASGWGQGLNSPLHF.

The chain is built from TRBV28 and TRBJ2-2, with 7 nucleotides matching TRBD2. The CDR3 sequence is 15 residues long. With 3 bases clipped from V and 4 bases from J, the junction kept 5 bases outside the gene matches. Germline CDR1 MDHEN, CDR2 SYDVKM. CDR3 loop: CASSFGLVGTGELFF. The CDR3 nucleotides are TGTGCCAGCAGTTTCGGACTAGTCGGCACCGGGGAGCTGTTTTTT.

This clone was recorded a few times. The chain employs TRBV29-1 and TRBJ2-7, with 8 bases matching TRBD2. Germline V lookup: CDR1 SQVTM, CDR2 ANQGSEA. J gave up 2 bases and V 2 bases, and 5 bases lay outside the gene matches. The CDR3 covers 14 residues. CDR3 coding DNA: TGCAGCGTTGAAACTAGCGGAACTACCTACGAGCAGTACTTC. It yields the protein CSVETSGTTYEQYF.

V gene TRBV5-1 combines with J gene TRBJ2-1; no definite D call. Trimming removed 4 bases from V and 0 bases from J, with 11 bases in between. The CDR3 covers 15 residues. The germline V gene encodes CDR1 SGHRS and CDR2 YFSETQ. CDR3 sequence: CASSPQVVSYNEQFF. CDR3 nucleotide sequence: TGCGCCAGCAGCCCTCAAGTAGTCTCCTACAATGAGCAGTTCTTC.

The chain has TRBV5-8 and TRBJ2-1; 11 positions agree with TRBD1. Germline CDR1 SGHTS, CDR2 YDEGEE. The CDR3 runs 16 residues. V lost 4 bases to trimming and J lost 7 bases; unmatched junction nucleotides: 10. DNA of the CDR3: TGTGCCAGCAGCGAAGGCGGGACAGGGGGGCGGAATGAGCAGTTCTTC. This codes for CASSEGGTGGRNEQFF. The entire variable domain, with the rest obtained from reference TRBV5-8 and TRBJ2-1, is as follows: EAGVTQSPTHLIKTRGQQATLRCSPISGHTSVYWYQQALGLGLQFLLWYDEGEERNRGNFPPRFSGRQFPNYSSELNVNALELEDSALYLCASSEGGTGGRNEQFFGPGTRLTVL.

This chain uses TRBV9 with TRBJ1-3; 8 bases fit TRBD1. The V gene end was trimmed by 4 bases and the J gene end by 3 bases; junction bases not matched to a gene: 6. This CDR3 is 15 amino acids long. From germline, CDR1 is SGDLS and CDR2 YYNGEE. CDR3 sequence: CASSRGQGGGNTIYF. The CDR3 DNA is TGTGCCAGCAGCAGAGGACAGGGTGGTGGAAACACCATATATTTT.

The V and J genes are TRBV5-1 and TRBJ2-3, with 7 bases aligning to TRBD2. The trim removed 4 bases at V and 0 bases at J, leaving 8 bases unmatched. This CDR3 is 16 amino acids long. Germline lookup yields CDR1 SGHRS and CDR2 YFSETQ. CDR3 DNA: TGCGCCAGCAGCCCTCCTAGCGGTTCTAGCACAGATACGCAGTATTTT. This codes for CASSPPSGSSTDTQYF.